What follows are 14 T cell receptor beta chains derived from one specimen sequenced in a study of graft-versus-host responses after intestinal transplantation. Produced via immunoSEQ multiplex PCR; TCRdb's table is partial and in-frame only. The table lists 55,000 to 70,000 clones, under 95% of them singletons. Sample: PBMCs, taken approximately 120 days after intestinal transplantation. The receptors derive from a human patient who received an intestinal transplant, so some T cells may come from the graft donor.

The chain employs TRBV9 and TRBJ1-6; D gene ambiguous. V dropped 0 bases and J dropped 10 bases, with 14 bases sitting between them. Germline CDR1 reads SGDLS; CDR2 reads YYNGEE. CDR3 size: 15 residues. The CDR3 DNA reads as TGTGCCAGCAGCGTAGATGTGGGCGTAGGCTCACCCCTCCACTTT. Translated, it gives CASSVDVGVGSPLHF.

The chain couples TRBV28 to TRBJ2-2, with D perhaps being TRBD1 or TRBD2 (5 bases each). The CDR3 is 16 residues long. V lost 7 bases to trimming and J lost 6 bases, with 21 bases between them. Germline loops: CDR1 MDHEN, CDR2 SYDVKM. The chain's CDR3 is CASIPGSGGQPGELFF. Here the CDR3 DNA reads TGTGCCAGCATCCCAGGGAGTGGCGGGCAGCCCGGGGAGCTGTTTTTT.

The chain joins TRBV10-3 to TRBJ2-5, with 7 bases matching TRBD1. In germline, CDR1 is ENHRY, CDR2 SYGVKD. J gave up 4 bases and V 9 bases, and 8 bases lay outside the gene matches. CDR3 size: 13 residues. DNA of the CDR3: TGTGCCATACAACAGGGGTCGGGAGAGACCCAGTACTTC. Encoded protein: CAIQQGSGETQYF.

The chain joins TRBV4-1 to TRBJ2-1; 7 bases line up with TRBD1. Germline loops: CDR1 MGHRA, CDR2 YSYEKL. This CDR3 comprises 16 residues. After removal of 0 bases from V and 4 bases from J, the junction contained 6 bases not matched to a gene. The CDR3 DNA is TGCGCCAGCAGCCAAGACGGGGACAGCCCGTACAATGAGCAGTTCTTC. Residues: CASSQDGDSPYNEQFF.

This clone was detected once. This rearrangement joins TRBV27 to TRBJ2-7; D gene unclear. Germline-derived CDR1 and CDR2 are MNHEY and SMNVEV (reference sequence). The CDR3 extends over 14 amino acids. V shed 2 bases and J shed 2 bases, with 10 bases lying between them. The CDR3 coding sequence is TGTGCCAGCAGTTTAGAGGTTGGAGCCTACGAGCAGTACTTC. Translating it yields CASSLEVGAYEQYF.

The V gene is TRBV11-2, the J gene TRBJ2-7; no clear D. The germline gives CDR1 SGHAT, CDR2 FQNNGV. Between the trimmed V and J ends, which lost 4 bases and 5 bases, there was a span of 15 bases. This CDR3 contains 14 residues. CDR3 bases: TGTGCCAGCAGCTCCTTAGTTATCCCCCACGAGCAGTACTTC. Translating it yields CASSSLVIPHEQYF.

As concerns this clone: Its ends do not fully match the called genes, so a read error is possible. The V call is TRBV10-2, the J call TRBJ1-2, with D perhaps matching TRBD1 (6 bases). The germline CDR1 and CDR2 sequences are WSHSY and SAAADI. CDR3 length: 14 residues. The CDR3 here is CASTEPTGRYGYTF. CDR3 bases: TGCGCCAGCACTGAGCCGACAGGTAGATATGGCTACACCTTC.

The chain is built from TRBV5-1 and TRBJ2-3; 15 bases are shared with TRBD2. Germline V lookup: CDR1 SGHRS, CDR2 YFSETQ. V lost 3 bases and J lost 6; bases outside the gene matches: 8. The CDR3 has 17 residues. For the CDR3, the DNA is TGCGCCAGCAGCTGGTGGACTAGCGGGAGGGCCGCGGATACGCAGTATTTT. As protein: CASSWWTSGRAADTQYF.

The chain joins TRBV19 to TRBJ2-1, with TRBD2 matching 9 bases. This CDR3 region has 14 residues. V was pared by 6 bases and J by 8 bases, with 8 bases of the junction left unmatched. CDR1 is LNHDA, CDR2 SQIVND, per germline (reference sequence). CDR3 loop: CASSILAGSDEQFF. The CDR3 nucleotides read TGTGCCAGTAGCATCCTAGCGGGATCCGATGAGCAGTTCTTC.

The gene calls are TRBV7-8 and TRBJ2-7; possibly TRBD2 for D (5 bases). Germline assignment: CDR1 SGHVS and CDR2 FQNEAQ. Trimming removed 5 bases at V and 2 bases at J, with 13 bases between. There are 14 residues in the CDR3. CDR3 sequence (DNA): TGTGCCAGCAGCGCGGTGTTCGGGGCCTACGAGCAGTACTTC. This encodes CASSAVFGAYEQYF.

This chain uses TRBV7-2 with TRBJ2-5; 9 nucleotides align to TRBD1. Looked up from germline, CDR1 is SGHTA and CDR2 is FQGNSA. J lost 5 bases, V lost 3 bases, and 4 bases had no gene match. The CDR3 is 14 residues long. CDR3 sequence: CASSLDRGSETQYF. CDR3 DNA: TGTGCCAGCAGCTTGGACAGGGGTTCGGAGACCCAGTACTTC.

The chain carries TRBV5-1 and TRBJ2-3, with 13 bases aligning to TRBD2. The ends lost 7 bases at V and 6 bases at J; junction bases unmatched: 8. Germline V gene data show CDR1 as SGHRS and CDR2 as YFSETQ. This CDR3 comprises 15 residues. The CDR3 coding sequence is TGCGCCAGCGGGCGACTAGCGGGAGGAATGGATACGCAGTATTTT. This sequence encodes CASGRLAGGMDTQYF.

J is TRBJ2-2 and V is TRBV27; D possibly corresponds to TRBD1 (6 bases). CDR3 length equals 15 residues. Germline CDR1 MNHEY, CDR2 SMNVEV (reference sequence). Trimming removed 5 bases from V and 4 bases from J, with 14 bases in between. The CDR3 protein is CASSAFRGSTGELFF. The CDR3 DNA is TGTGCCAGCAGTGCCTTCAGGGGTTCCACCGGGGAGCTGTTTTTT.

The chain carries TRBV30 and TRBJ2-1; D not certain. This CDR3 is 9 amino acids long. V lost 6 bases and J lost 7, with 4 bases in between. Germline V lookup: CDR1 GTSNPN, CDR2 SVGIG (reference sequence). The CDR3 region is CACSNEQFF. The CDR3 region has the DNA TGTGCCTGCTCGAATGAGCAGTTCTTC. The variable domain in full, with the rest retrieved from reference TRBV30 and TRBJ2-1, is SQTIHQWPATLVQPVGSPLSLECTVEGTSNPNLYWYRQAAGRGLQLLFYSVGIGQISSEVPQNLSASRPQDRQFILSSKKLLLSDSGFYLCACSNEQFFGPGTRLTVL.